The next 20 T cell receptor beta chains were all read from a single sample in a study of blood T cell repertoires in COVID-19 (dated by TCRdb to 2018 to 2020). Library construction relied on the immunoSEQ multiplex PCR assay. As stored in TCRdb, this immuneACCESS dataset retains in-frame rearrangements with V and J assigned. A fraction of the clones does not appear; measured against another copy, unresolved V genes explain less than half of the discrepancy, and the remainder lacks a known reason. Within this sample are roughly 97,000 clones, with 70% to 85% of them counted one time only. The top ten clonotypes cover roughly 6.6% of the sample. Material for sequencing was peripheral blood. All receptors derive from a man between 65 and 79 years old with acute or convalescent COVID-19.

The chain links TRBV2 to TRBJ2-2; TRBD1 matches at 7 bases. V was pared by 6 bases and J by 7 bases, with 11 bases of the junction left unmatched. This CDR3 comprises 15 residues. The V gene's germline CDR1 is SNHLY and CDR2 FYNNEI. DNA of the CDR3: TGTGCCAGCAGGAAGACAGCCCGACAGGGCGGGGAGCTGTTTTTT. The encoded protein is CASRKTARQGGELFF.

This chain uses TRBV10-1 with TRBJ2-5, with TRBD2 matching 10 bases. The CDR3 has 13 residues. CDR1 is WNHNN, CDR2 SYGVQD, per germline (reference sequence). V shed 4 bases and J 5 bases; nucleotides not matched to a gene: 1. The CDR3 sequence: CASSASGSETQYF. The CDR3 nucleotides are TGCGCCAGCAGTGCTAGCGGGAGTGAGACCCAGTACTTC.

Written as DNA, the CDR3 is TGTGCCAGCAGTGATGGAGCCTCCAATGAGCAGTTCTTC. Amino acid sequence: CASSDGASNEQFF. The rearrangement links TRBV6-1 to TRBJ2-1; D not resolved. CDR1 is MNHNS, CDR2 SASEGT, per germline. CDR3 length: 13 amino acids. Trimming pared 3 bases from V and 6 bases from J, leaving 9 bases between.

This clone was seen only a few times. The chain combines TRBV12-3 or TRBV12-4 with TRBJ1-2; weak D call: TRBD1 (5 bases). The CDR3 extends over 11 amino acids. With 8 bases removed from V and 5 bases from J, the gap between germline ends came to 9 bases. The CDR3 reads CASGDRYGYTF. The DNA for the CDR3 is TGTGCCAGCGGCGACAGATATGGCTACACCTTC.

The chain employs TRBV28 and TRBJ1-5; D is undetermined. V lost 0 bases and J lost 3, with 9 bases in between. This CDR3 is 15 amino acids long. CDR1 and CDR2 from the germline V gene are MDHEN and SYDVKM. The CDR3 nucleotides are TGTGCCAGCAGTTTATGGAACCGAGACAATCAGCCCCAGCATTTT. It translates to CASSLWNRDNQPQHF.

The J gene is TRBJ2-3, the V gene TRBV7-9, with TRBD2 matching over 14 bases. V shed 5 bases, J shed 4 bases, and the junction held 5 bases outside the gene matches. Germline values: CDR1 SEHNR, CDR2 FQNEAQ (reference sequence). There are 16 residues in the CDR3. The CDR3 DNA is TGTGCCAGCAGCCCGGGACTAGCGGGAGAATCAGATACGCAGTATTTT. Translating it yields CASSPGLAGESDTQYF.

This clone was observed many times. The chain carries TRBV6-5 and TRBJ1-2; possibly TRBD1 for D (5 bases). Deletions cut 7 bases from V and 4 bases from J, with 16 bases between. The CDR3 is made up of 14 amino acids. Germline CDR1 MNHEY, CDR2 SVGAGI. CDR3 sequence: CASKKGGAAYGYTF. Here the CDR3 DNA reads TGTGCCAGCAAGAAGGGCGGGGCTGCCTATGGCTACACCTTC.

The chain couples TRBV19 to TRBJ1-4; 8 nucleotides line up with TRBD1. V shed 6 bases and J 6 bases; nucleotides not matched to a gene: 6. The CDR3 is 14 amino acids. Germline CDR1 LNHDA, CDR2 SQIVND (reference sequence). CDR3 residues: CASRNTGGDEKLFF. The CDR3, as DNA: TGTGCCAGTAGGAATACAGGGGGTGATGAAAAACTGTTTTTT.

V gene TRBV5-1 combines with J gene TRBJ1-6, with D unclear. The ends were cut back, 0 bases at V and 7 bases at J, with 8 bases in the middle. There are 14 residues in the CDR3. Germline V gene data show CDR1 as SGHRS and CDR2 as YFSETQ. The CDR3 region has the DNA TGCGCCAGCAGCTTGGGTTGGGAGAATTCACCCCTCCACTTT. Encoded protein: CASSLGWENSPLHF.

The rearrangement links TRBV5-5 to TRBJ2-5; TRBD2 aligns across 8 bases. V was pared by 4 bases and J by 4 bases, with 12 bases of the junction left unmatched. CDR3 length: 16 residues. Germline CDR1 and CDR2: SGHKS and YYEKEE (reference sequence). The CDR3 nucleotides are TGTGCCAGCAGCCCCAACGCGGGGGGAGTCGCAGAGACCCAGTACTTC. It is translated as CASSPNAGGVAETQYF.

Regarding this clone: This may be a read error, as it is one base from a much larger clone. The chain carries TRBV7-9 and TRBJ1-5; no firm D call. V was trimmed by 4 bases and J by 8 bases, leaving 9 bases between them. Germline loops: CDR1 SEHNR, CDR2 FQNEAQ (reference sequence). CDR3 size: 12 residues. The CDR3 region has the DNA TGTGCCAGCAGCTCTCAGGATGAGCCCCAGCATTTT. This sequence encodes CASSSQDEPQHF.

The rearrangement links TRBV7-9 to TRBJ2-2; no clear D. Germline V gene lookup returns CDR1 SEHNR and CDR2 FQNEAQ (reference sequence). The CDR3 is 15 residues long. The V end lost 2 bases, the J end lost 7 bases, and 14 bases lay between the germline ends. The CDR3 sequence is CASSLIQDGGGELFF. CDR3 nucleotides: TGTGCCAGCAGCTTAATCCAGGATGGTGGCGGGGAGCTGTTTTTT.

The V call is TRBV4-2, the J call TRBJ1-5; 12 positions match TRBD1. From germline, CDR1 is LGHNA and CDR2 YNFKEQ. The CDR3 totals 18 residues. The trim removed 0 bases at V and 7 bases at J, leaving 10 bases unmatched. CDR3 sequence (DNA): TGTGCCAGCAGCCAAGATAGAGGGACAGGGGGCAGAACGCAGCCCCAGCATTTT. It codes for CASSQDRGTGGRTQPQHF.

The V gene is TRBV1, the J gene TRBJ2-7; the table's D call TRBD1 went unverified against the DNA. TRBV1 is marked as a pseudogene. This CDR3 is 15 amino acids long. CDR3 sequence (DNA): TGCACCAGCAGCATACCTCTAGGGGGCTCCTACGAGCAGTACGTC. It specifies CTSSIPLGGSYEQYV.

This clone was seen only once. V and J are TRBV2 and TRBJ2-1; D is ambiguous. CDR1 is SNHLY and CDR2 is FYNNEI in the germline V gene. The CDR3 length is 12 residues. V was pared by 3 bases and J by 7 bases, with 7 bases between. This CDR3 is CASSDSVNEQFF. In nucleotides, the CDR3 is TGTGCCAGCAGTGATTCCGTTAATGAGCAGTTCTTC. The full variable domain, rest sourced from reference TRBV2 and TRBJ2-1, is EPEVTQTPSHQVTQMGQEVILRCVPISNHLYFYWYRQILGQKVEFLVSFYNNEISEKSEIFDDQFSVERPDGSNFTLKIRSTKLEDSAMYFCASSDSVNEQFFGPGTRLTVL.

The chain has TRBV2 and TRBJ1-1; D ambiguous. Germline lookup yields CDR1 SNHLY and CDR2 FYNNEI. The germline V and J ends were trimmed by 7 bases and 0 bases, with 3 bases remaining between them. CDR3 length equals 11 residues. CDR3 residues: CASTLNTEAFF. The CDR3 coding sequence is TGTGCCAGCACCTTGAACACTGAAGCTTTCTTT.

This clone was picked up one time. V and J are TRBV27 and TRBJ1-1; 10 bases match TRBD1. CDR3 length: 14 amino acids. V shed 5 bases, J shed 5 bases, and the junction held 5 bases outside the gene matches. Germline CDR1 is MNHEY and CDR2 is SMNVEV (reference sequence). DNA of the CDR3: TGTGCCAGCAGTCCGTGGACAGGGGGGACTGAAGCTTTCTTT. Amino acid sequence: CASSPWTGGTEAFF.

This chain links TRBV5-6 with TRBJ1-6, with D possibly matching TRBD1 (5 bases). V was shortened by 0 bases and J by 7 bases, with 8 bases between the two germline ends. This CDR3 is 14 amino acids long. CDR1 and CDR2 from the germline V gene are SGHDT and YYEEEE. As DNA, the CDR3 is TGTGCCAGCAGCTTGGGGGGCGCGAATTCACCCCTCCACTTT. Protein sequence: CASSLGGANSPLHF.

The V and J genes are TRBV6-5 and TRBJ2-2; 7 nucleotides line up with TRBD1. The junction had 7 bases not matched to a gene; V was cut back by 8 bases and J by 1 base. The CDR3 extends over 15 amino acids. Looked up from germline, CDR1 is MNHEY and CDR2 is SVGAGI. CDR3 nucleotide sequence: TGTGCCAGCTCCGGGACAGCCAGGAACACCGGGGAGCTGTTTTTT. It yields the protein CASSGTARNTGELFF.

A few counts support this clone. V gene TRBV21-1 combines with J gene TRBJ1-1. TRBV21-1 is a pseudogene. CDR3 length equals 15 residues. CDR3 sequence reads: CASSKAGQRDTEAFF. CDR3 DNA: TGTGCCAGCAGCAAAGCCGGGCAGCGGGACACTGAAGCTTTCTTT.